Below are 3 T cell receptor beta chains sequenced from a single sample in a study of T cells in Graves' hyperthyroidism and ophthalmopathy (dated by TCRdb to 2018 to 2020). The library came from multiplex PCR. TCRdb records Illumina HiSeq 2000 as the sequencer. Amplification of TCR beta CDR3 regions was carried out from RNA transcripts. The first round of RT-PCR for the TCR CDR3 was performed with the HTBI primer set and the Qiagen OneStep RT-PCR kit. TCRdb redid the processing of the public reads, applying fastp at Q25 and MiXCR, and retained in-frame beta chains. Rows are combined by CDR3 protein, so each entry shows the most common genes and DNA. Within this sample are 250,000 to 300,000 distinct CDR3 sequences, with around 15% of them counted one time only. The ten top clones hold roughly 53% of the sample. What was sequenced was blood. These receptors were taken from a woman aged 60-75 years with Graves' ophthalmopathy.

This clonotype was picked up many times. The rearrangement joins TRBV12-3 or TRBV12-4 to TRBJ2-3, with 14 bases identical to TRBD2. The V segment lost 5 bases and the J segment 6 bases; nucleotides outside the gene matches: 10. The CDR3 runs to 17 residues. In nucleotides, the CDR3 is TGTGCCAGCAGTCCAGGGGGGACTAGCGGGGGCGCGGATACGCAGTATTTT. It codes for CASSPGGTSGGADTQYF.

This clonotype was picked up many times. The chain couples TRBV20-1 to TRBJ2-3; D perhaps matches TRBD2 (5 bases). This CDR3 has 13 amino acids. Germline V gives CDR1 DFQATT, CDR2 SNEGSKA (reference sequence). Trimming pared 3 bases from V and 4 bases from J, leaving 11 bases between. The CDR3 region has the DNA TGCAGTGCTAGTTGGGAGTCGGCAGATACGCAGTATTTT. Its protein product is CSASWESADTQYF.

The chain employs TRBV10-2 and TRBJ2-7, with 8 bases fitting TRBD1. CDR1 and CDR2 from the germline V gene are WSHSY and SAAADI. Trimming removed 3 bases from V and 6 bases from J; junction bases left unmatched: 10. CDR3 length: 15 amino acids. CDR3 DNA: TGCGCCAGCAGTGACCCGGGACAGGTTCGTGGCGAGCAGTACTTC. Residues: CASSDPGQVRGEQYF.